This TCR beta chain was observed in a study of PD-1 and CTLA-4 blockade in melanoma. This CDR3 has 15 amino acids. J gave up 1 base and V 8 bases, and 8 bases lay outside the gene matches. The germline gives CDR1 LGHNA, CDR2 YNFKEQ. Only in-frame clones appear in the TCRdb table, and some are missing; sequencing was by immunoSEQ multiplex PCR. The sample shows around 21,000 clones, 88% of them seen only once. This chain connects TRBV4-2 to TRBJ1-1; 9 bases are a match to TRBD1. Specimen: CD8+ T cells from peripheral blood, collected before anti-PD-1 treatment. This sequence originates from a human donor with melanoma. CDR3 amino acids: CASRKETGGNTEAFF. The CDR3 nucleotides are TGTGCCAGCCGGAAGGAGACAGGGGGGAACACTGAAGCTTTCTTT.